The 12 T cell receptor beta chains in this list originate from one sample, sequenced in a study of shared clonotypes between healthy human individuals. Profiled with immunoSEQ multiplex PCR; TCRdb holds only in-frame clones, not every one. The sample contains 850,000 to 1,200,000 clones, about 74% of which appear only once. The sample comprised memory CD4+ T cells sorted from blood. The subset denotes: CD45RA-negative fraction. Receptors were obtained from a young man in good health.

This clone was detected many times. This CDR3 is CASSAGLAGGIHEQYF. The CDR3 region has the DNA TGTGCCAGCAGCGCCGGACTAGCGGGAGGGATCCACGAGCAGTACTTC. The V call is TRBV7-2, the J call TRBJ2-7, with TRBD2 identical over 15 bases. The CDR3 length is 16 residues. The V and J ends lost 5 bases and 5 bases, in that order; junction bases with no gene match: 7. Germline CDR1 and CDR2: SGHTA and FQGNSA.

Points on this clone: An end of the junction differs from the germline gene, which may be a read error. CDR3 amino acids: CASLPGREGLF. In nucleotides, the CDR3 is TGTGCCAGCCTCCCGGGGAGGGAGGGTCTCTTC. The chain combines TRBV6-8 with TRBJ2-7; 7 bases agree with TRBD2. The germline V gene encodes CDR1 MNHGY and CDR2 SAAAGT. The CDR3 spans 11 residues.

The chain joins TRBV5-1 to TRBJ1-1; no firm D call. The CDR3 totals 13 residues. Germline V gives CDR1 SGHRS, CDR2 YFSETQ. V was pared by 2 bases and J by 2 bases, with 7 bases between. The DNA for the CDR3 is TGCGCCAGCAGCTTCATCGACAACACTGAAGCTTTCTTT. This gives the protein CASSFIDNTEAFF.

The V call is TRBV30, the J call TRBJ1-5; the D gene is possibly TRBD1 (6 bases). Trimming took 4 bases from V and 0 from J, leaving 25 bases between them. The germline V gene encodes CDR1 GTSNPN and CDR2 SVGIG (reference sequence). The length of the CDR3 is 19 residues. CDR3 DNA sequence: TGTGCCTGGAATGTACGTAGGGGGGCGGGGATGTATAGCAATCAGCCCCAGCATTTT. Its protein product is CAWNVRRGAGMYSNQPQHF. Full variable domain (outside the CDR3, taken from reference TRBV30 and TRBJ1-5): SQTIHQWPATLVQPVGSPLSLECTVEGTSNPNLYWYRQAAGRGLQLLFYSVGIGQISSEVPQNLSASRPQDRQFILSSKKLLLSDSGFYLCAWNVRRGAGMYSNQPQHFGDGTRLSIL.

V and J are TRBV21-1 and TRBJ2-1; no check of the table's D call, TRBD2, against the DNA was made. TRBV21-1 is a pseudogene segment. CDR3 length equals 16 residues. CDR3 residues: CASSLRPTPSFYEQFF. CDR3 DNA: TGTGCCAGCAGTCTTCGTCCTACGCCTAGTTTCTATGAGCAGTTCTTC.

The chain joins TRBV11-2 to TRBJ1-2; 9 bases are a match to TRBD1. The length of the CDR3 is 18 residues. Germline V gives CDR1 SGHAT, CDR2 FQNNGV. With 0 bases clipped from V and 6 bases from J, the junction kept 14 bases outside the gene matches. This chain's CDR3 is CASSLDGLGRTGANGYTF. DNA for the CDR3: TGTGCCAGCAGCTTAGATGGTCTGGGGAGGACAGGGGCAAATGGCTACACCTTC.

The chain employs TRBV15 and TRBJ1-3, with no clear D. Germline assignment: CDR1 LNHNV and CDR2 YYDKDF (reference sequence). V was trimmed by 5 bases and J by 3 bases, leaving 11 bases between them. This CDR3 has 14 amino acids. The CDR3 reads CATSLGWSGNTIYF. In nucleotides, the CDR3 is TGTGCCACCAGCCTGGGCTGGAGTGGAAACACCATATATTTT.

This chain uses TRBV27 with TRBJ2-7; TRBD1 agrees at 10 bases. Germline-derived CDR1 and CDR2 are MNHEY and SMNVEV (reference sequence). With 6 bases clipped from V and 7 bases from J, the junction kept 9 bases outside the gene matches. This CDR3 comprises 14 residues. CDR3 residues: CASSFLGTGEEQYF. The CDR3 coding sequence is TGTGCCAGCAGCTTTCTCGGGACAGGGGAAGAGCAGTACTTC.

V gene TRBV7-9 combines with J gene TRBJ2-5; 7 bases map to TRBD2. Germline V CDR1 and CDR2: SEHNR, FQNEAQ (reference sequence). Trimming removed 1 base from V and 5 bases from J; junction bases left unmatched: 10. The CDR3 runs 16 residues. The CDR3 DNA sequence: TGTGCCAGCAGCTTAGGGCAACTAGCGAGTCTGGAGACCCAGTACTTC. Translated: CASSLGQLASLETQYF.

This chain uses TRBV18 with TRBJ1-2, with D uncertain. Per the germline V gene, CDR1 is KGHSH and CDR2 is LQKENI. Trimming removed 0 bases from V and 0 bases from J, with 11 bases in between. This CDR3 contains 16 residues. The CDR3 protein is CASSPPPGRTNYGYTF. The CDR3 nucleotides are TGTGCCAGCTCACCACCCCCAGGACGGACTAACTATGGCTACACCTTC.

The chain has TRBV4-2 and TRBJ1-1, with a tentative D call TRBD1 (5 bases). Trimming cost V 3 bases and J 0 bases, with 8 bases left between them. Germline loops: CDR1 LGHNA, CDR2 YNFKEQ. The CDR3 sequence is 14 residues long. The CDR3, as DNA: TGTGCCAGCAGCCAGACAGCCATGAACACTGAAGCTTTCTTT. The encoded protein is CASSQTAMNTEAFF.

The chain combines TRBV5-4 with TRBJ1-1; D may be TRBD1 (6 bases). The CDR3 totals 15 residues. Deletions cut 0 bases from V and 3 bases from J, with 12 bases between. Germline V gene lookup returns CDR1 SGHNT and CDR2 YYREEE (reference sequence). DNA for the CDR3: TGTGCCAGCAGCTTGGGGGGACACGGATACACTGAAGCTTTCTTT. Encoded protein: CASSLGGHGYTEAFF. The full variable domain, its missing parts supplied by reference TRBV5-4 and TRBJ1-1, is ETGVTQSPTHLIKTRGQQVTLRCSSQSGHNTVSWYQQALGQGPQFIFQYYREEENGRGNFPPRFSGLQFPNYSSELNVNALELDDSALYLCASSLGGHGYTEAFFGQGTRLTVV.